What follows are 15 T cell receptor beta chains derived from one specimen sequenced in a study of shared clonotypes between healthy human individuals. This table comes from immunoSEQ multiplex PCR, and its TCRdb copy is limited to in-frame clones, with some not included. The repertoire has around 700,000 clones, around 72% of them found once; the top ten carry roughly 1.8%. The specimen was memory CD4+ T cells sorted from blood. As to subset: CD45RA-negative fraction. The origin of the receptors is a woman aged 25 to 39 in good health.

Many counts were recorded for this clone. The chain uses TRBV5-6 and TRBJ1-4, with no clear D. Germline V gene lookup returns CDR1 SGHDT and CDR2 YYEEEE. The CDR3 has 15 amino acids. Deletions cut 2 bases from V and 8 bases from J, with 16 bases between. As DNA, the CDR3 is TGTGCCAGCAGCTTAATCTCGTCGAGGGCGGAAAAACTGTTTTTT. Translation gives CASSLISSRAEKLFF.

The chain recombines TRBV28 with TRBJ1-5; weak D call: TRBD1 (5 bases). The V gene lost 6 bases and the J gene lost 0 bases, with 12 bases spanning the gap. This CDR3 comprises 15 residues. Germline loops: CDR1 MDHEN, CDR2 SYDVKM. CDR3 region: CASSVREASNQPQHF. As DNA, the CDR3 is TGTGCCAGCAGCGTCAGGGAGGCTAGCAATCAGCCCCAGCATTTT.

The genes are TRBV28 and TRBJ2-5; D may be TRBD1 or TRBD2 (6 bases each). There are 16 residues in the CDR3. The V and J ends lost 3 bases and 5 bases respectively, with 19 bases between them. In germline, CDR1 is MDHEN, CDR2 SYDVKM. CDR3 protein: CASSFRVGRGEETQYF. DNA of the CDR3: TGTGCCAGCAGTTTTCGGGTCGGAAGGGGGGAGGAGACCCAGTACTTC.

The J gene is TRBJ2-7, the V gene TRBV28; D not certain. Germline assignment: CDR1 MDHEN and CDR2 SYDVKM. The CDR3 extends over 14 amino acids. Trimming cost V 8 bases and J 0 bases, with 14 bases left between them. Here the CDR3 DNA reads TGTGCCAGCTCGTCAACGGGCATCTCCTACGAGCAGTACTTC. Translated: CASSSTGISYEQYF.

This clone was picked up a small number of times. The chain couples TRBV14 to TRBJ1-4; D uncertain. V was cut by 0 bases and J by 10 bases, with 9 bases left in between. Germline values: CDR1 SGHDN, CDR2 FVKESK. This CDR3 is built from 13 residues. CDR3 nucleotides: TGTGCCAGCAGCCAAGAAGATCGGGGAAAACTGTTTTTT. Translating gives CASSQEDRGKLFF. Looking up the rest from reference TRBV14 and TRBJ1-4 gives the full variable domain: EAGVTQFPSHSVIEKGQTVTLRCDPISGHDNLYWYRRVMGKEIKFLLHFVKESKQDESGMPNNRFLAERTGGTYSTLKVQPAELEDSGVYFCASSQEDRGKLFFGSGTQLSVL.

J is TRBJ2-7 and V is TRBV28; D perhaps matches TRBD1 (7 bases). The CDR3 spans 15 residues. Germline V gene lookup returns CDR1 MDHEN and CDR2 SYDVKM. Deletions cut 3 bases from V and 0 bases from J, with 12 bases between. The CDR3 DNA follows: TGTGCCAGCAGTTTTGCGGGACAGCTCTCCTACGAGCAGTACTTC. Translating gives CASSFAGQLSYEQYF.

V and J are TRBV19 and TRBJ2-2, with TRBD1 matching over 9 bases. V trimming: 11 bases; J trimming: 7 bases; junction bases outside the gene matches: 14. The length of the CDR3 is 15 residues. Germline values: CDR1 LNHDA, CDR2 SQIVND (reference sequence). This CDR3 is CASAYTGGIGGELFF. The CDR3 nucleotides read TGTGCCTCGGCCTATACAGGGGGCATCGGCGGGGAGCTGTTTTTT. The whole variable domain, filled in from reference TRBV19 and TRBJ2-2, reads DGGITQSPKYLFRKEGQNVTLSCEQNLNHDAMYWYRQDPGQGLRLIYYSQIVNDFQKGDIAEGYSVSREKKESFPLTVTSAQKNPTAFYLCASAYTGGIGGELFFGEGSRLTVL.

This clone was counted a few times. Other DNA sequences from this sample encode an identical CDR3 as well. The chain is built from TRBV2 and TRBJ2-3; TRBD2 agrees at 10 bases. Germline CDR1 and CDR2: SNHLY and FYNNEI. The CDR3 covers 15 residues. V lost 2 bases and J lost 5; bases outside the gene matches: 4. As DNA, the CDR3 is TGTGCCAGCAGTGAACTAGCGGGAGTGAAAGATACGCAGTATTTT. This sequence encodes CASSELAGVKDTQYF.

V and J are TRBV21-1 and TRBJ2-7. TRBV21-1 is labeled a pseudogene. This CDR3 spans 13 amino acids. In DNA form, the CDR3 reads TGTGCCAGCGGCAAAGGGGCCGGGTACGAGCAGTACTTC. Translation gives CASGKGAGYEQYF.

The chain recombines TRBV5-1 with TRBJ2-7, with D uncertain. The CDR3 runs 14 residues. The germline CDR1 and CDR2 sequences are SGHRS and YFSETQ. With 5 bases removed from V and 0 bases from J, the gap between germline ends came to 12 bases. The CDR3 bases are TGCGCCAGCAGTCGAGCTCCGGGCTCCTACGAGCAGTACTTC. It yields the protein CASSRAPGSYEQYF.

This clone was observed a few times. The chain has TRBV28 and TRBJ1-5; D is possibly TRBD1 (5 bases). V was pared by 2 bases and J by 0 bases, with 8 bases between. Germline V gene data show CDR1 as MDHEN and CDR2 as SYDVKM. The CDR3 has 15 residues. The CDR3 sequence is CASSLEGYSNQPQHF. CDR3 bases: TGTGCCAGCAGTTTAGAGGGGTATAGCAATCAGCCCCAGCATTTT.

The rearrangement links TRBV19 to TRBJ2-7; D is possibly TRBD1 (7 bases). Per the germline V gene, CDR1 is LNHDA and CDR2 is SQIVND (reference sequence). The CDR3 contains 14 residues. V lost 3 bases to trimming and J lost 3 bases, with 12 bases between them. In DNA form, the CDR3 reads TGTGCCAGTAGTATCGCGGGACAGCACTACGAGCAGTACTTC. As protein: CASSIAGQHYEQYF.

In its sample, this clone was seen a few times. For the CDR3, the DNA is TGCGCCAGCAGCTCTAGACAGGGGCCTCGGACTGAAGCTTTCTTT. Its protein is CASSSRQGPRTEAFF. The rearrangement links TRBV5-1 to TRBJ1-1, with 8 bases lining up with TRBD1. The CDR3 extends over 15 amino acids. CDR1 is SGHRS and CDR2 is YFSETQ in the germline V gene. The trim removed 3 bases at V and 5 bases at J, leaving 9 bases unmatched.

The V call is TRBV6-1, the J call TRBJ1-4; 10 bases map to TRBD1. The CDR3 length is 14 residues. Germline trimming cut 4 bases from V and 8 bases from J; bases unmatched to any gene: 4. Germline V CDR1 and CDR2: MNHNS, SASEGT. CDR3 in amino acids: CASSGQGASEKLFF. DNA for the CDR3: TGTGCCAGCAGTGGACAGGGGGCGTCGGAAAAACTGTTTTTT.

This clone was counted once. The rearrangement uses TRBV4-2 and TRBJ1-5; unclear D gene. Germline V gives CDR1 LGHNA, CDR2 YNFKEQ. The length of the CDR3 is 13 residues. Trimming took 5 bases from V and 6 from J, leaving 11 bases between them. The CDR3 reads CASSLGLSQPQHF. The CDR3 DNA sequence: TGTGCCAGCAGCTTAGGGTTGAGTCAGCCCCAGCATTTT.